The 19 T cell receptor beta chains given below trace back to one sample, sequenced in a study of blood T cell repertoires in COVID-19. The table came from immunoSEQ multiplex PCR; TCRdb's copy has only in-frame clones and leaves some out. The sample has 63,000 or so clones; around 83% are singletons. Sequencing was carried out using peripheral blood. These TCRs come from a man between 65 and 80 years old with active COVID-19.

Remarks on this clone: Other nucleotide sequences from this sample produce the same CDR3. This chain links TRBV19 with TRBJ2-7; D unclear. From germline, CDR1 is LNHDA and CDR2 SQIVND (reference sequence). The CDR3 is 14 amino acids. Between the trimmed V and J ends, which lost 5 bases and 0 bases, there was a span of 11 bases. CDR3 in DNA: TGTGCCAGTAGTGGGCAGGCCACCTCCTACGAGCAGTACTTC. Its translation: CASSGQATSYEQYF. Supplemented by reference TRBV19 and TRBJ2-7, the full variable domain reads DGGITQSPKYLFRKEGQNVTLSCEQNLNHDAMYWYRQDPGQGLRLIYYSQIVNDFQKGDIAEGYSVSREKKESFPLTVTSAQKNPTAFYLCASSGQATSYEQYFGPGTRLTVT.

CDR3 coding DNA: TGTGCCAGCAGCCCCGGACTAGCGGGAGGTACAGATACGCAGTATTTT. Its protein is CASSPGLAGGTDTQYF. This chain links TRBV9 with TRBJ2-3; TRBD2 matches 14 bases. The CDR3 covers 16 residues. J was trimmed by 3 bases and V by 4 bases; bases with no gene match: 4. Germline CDR1 reads SGDLS; CDR2 reads YYNGEE.

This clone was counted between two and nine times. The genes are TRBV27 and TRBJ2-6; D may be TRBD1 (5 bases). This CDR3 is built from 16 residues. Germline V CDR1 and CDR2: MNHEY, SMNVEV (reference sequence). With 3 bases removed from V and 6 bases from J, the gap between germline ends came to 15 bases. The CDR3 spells CASSFLTLGQANVLTF. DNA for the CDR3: TGTGCCAGCAGTTTTCTCACCCTGGGGCAGGCCAACGTCCTGACTTTC. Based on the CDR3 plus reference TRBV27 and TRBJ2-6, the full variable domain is EAQVTQNPRYLITVTGKKLTVTCSQNMNHEYMSWYRQDPGLGLRQIYYSMNVEVTDKGDVPEGYKVSRKEKRNFPLILESPSPNQTSLYFCASSFLTLGQANVLTFGAGSRLTVL.

The CDR3 DNA reads TGTGCCAGCACCTTAAGGGGGACTAGCGGGATCTGGTACAATGAGCAGTTCTTC. Its translation: CASTLRGTSGIWYNEQFF. V usage is TRBV27 and J usage is TRBJ2-1, with 13 nucleotides matching TRBD2. V shed 7 bases and J 4 bases; nucleotides not matched to a gene: 13. There are 18 residues in the CDR3. Germline CDR1 reads MNHEY; CDR2 reads SMNVEV (reference sequence).

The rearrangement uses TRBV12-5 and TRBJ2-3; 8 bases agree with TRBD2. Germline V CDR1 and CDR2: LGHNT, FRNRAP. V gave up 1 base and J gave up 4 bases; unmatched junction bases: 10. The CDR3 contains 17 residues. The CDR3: CASGLALKRERADTQYF. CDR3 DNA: TGTGCTAGTGGTTTGGCCCTTAAGCGGGAGCGGGCAGATACGCAGTATTTT.

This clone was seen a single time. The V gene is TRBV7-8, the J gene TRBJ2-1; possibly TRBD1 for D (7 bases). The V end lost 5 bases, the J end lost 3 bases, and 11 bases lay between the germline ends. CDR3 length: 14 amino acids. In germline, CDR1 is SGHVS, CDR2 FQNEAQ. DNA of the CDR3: TGTGCCAGCAGCAGGCGGGACAGCTACAATGAGCAGTTCTTC. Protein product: CASSRRDSYNEQFF.

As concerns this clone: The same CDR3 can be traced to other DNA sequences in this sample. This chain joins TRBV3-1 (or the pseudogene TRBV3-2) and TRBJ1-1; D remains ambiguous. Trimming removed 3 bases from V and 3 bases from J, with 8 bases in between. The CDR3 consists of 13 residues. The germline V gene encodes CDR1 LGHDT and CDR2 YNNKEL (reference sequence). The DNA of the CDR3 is TGTGCCAGCAGCCACGGGAGGGACACTGAAGCTTTCTTT. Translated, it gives CASSHGRDTEAFF.

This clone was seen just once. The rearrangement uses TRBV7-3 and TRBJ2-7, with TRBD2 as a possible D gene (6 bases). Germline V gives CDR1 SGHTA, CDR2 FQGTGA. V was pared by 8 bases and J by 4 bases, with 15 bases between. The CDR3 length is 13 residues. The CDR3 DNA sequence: TGTGCCAGCGCCAACGGGGGTGGGTACGAGCAGTACTTC. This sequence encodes CASANGGGYEQYF.

CDR3 coding DNA: TGTGCCAGCAGGGAGGGACTGTATGAGCAGTTCTTC. This translates into CASREGLYEQFF. The chain links TRBV6-5 to TRBJ2-1, with D perhaps matching TRBD2 (6 bases). This CDR3 is built from 12 residues. V shed 6 bases and J shed 8 bases, with 11 bases lying between them. Per germline, CDR1 MNHEY and CDR2 SVGAGI.

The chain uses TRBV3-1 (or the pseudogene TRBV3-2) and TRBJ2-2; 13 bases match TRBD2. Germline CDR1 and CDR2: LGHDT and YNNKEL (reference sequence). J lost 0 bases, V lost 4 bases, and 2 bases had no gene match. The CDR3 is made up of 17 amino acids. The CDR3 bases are TGTGCCAGCAGCCGGGGACTAGCGGGGCCGAACACCGGGGAGCTGTTTTTT. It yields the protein CASSRGLAGPNTGELFF.

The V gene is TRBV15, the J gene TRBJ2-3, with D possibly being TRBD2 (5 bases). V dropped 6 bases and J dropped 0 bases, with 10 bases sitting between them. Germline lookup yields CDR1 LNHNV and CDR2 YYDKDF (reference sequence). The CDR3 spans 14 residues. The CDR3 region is CATRLRASTDTQYF. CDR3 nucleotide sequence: TGTGCCACCAGGTTGCGGGCTAGCACAGATACGCAGTATTTT.

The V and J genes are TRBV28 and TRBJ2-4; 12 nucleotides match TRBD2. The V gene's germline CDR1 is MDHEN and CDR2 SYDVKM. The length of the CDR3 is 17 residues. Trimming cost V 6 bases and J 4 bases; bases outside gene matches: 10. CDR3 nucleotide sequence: TGTGCCAGCAGGCCGAACCCTGGGACTAGCGGGAAAAACATTCAGTACTTC. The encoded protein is CASRPNPGTSGKNIQYF.

The CDR3 DNA sequence: TGTGCCATCAGAGGGGGTACGGGGAACACTGAAGCTTTCTTT. Its protein product is CAIRGGTGNTEAFF. The V call is TRBV10-3, the J call TRBJ1-1; D might be TRBD1 (6 bases). Trimming took off 6 bases at V and 1 base at J, with 12 bases between the two ends. CDR1 is ENHRY and CDR2 is SYGVKD in the germline V gene. The CDR3 contains 14 residues.

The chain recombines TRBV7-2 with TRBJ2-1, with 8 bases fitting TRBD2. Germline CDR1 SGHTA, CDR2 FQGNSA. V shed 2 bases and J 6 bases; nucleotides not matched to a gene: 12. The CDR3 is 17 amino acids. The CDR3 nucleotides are TGTGCCAGCAGCTTATGGTGGGACCCCGGGGGGGGCAATGAGCAGTTCTTC. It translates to CASSLWWDPGGGNEQFF.

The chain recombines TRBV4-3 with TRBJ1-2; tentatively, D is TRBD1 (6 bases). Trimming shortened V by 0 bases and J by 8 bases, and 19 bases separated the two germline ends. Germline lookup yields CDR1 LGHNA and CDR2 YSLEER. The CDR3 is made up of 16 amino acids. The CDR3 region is CASSQDRGIPIGGYTF. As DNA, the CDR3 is TGCGCCAGCAGCCAAGACAGGGGAATCCCAATTGGAGGCTACACCTTC.

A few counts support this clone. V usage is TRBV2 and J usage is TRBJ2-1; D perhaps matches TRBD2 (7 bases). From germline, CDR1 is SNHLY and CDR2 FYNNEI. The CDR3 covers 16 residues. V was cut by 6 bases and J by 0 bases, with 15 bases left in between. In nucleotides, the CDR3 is TGTGCCAGCAGAGGGGGGGACCCGAGCTCCTACAATGAGCAGTTCTTC. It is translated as CASRGGDPSSYNEQFF.

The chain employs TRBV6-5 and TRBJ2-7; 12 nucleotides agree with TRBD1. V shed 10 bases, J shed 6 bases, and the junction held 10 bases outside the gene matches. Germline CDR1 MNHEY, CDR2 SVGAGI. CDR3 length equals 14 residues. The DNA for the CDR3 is TGTGCCACGCAATCCGGGACAGGGGGCGTCGAGCAGTACTTC. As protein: CATQSGTGGVEQYF.

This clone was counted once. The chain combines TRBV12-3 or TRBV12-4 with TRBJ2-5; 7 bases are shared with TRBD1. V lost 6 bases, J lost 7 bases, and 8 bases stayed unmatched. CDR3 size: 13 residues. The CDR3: CASRIRGGGTQYF. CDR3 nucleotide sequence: TGTGCCAGCAGGATCCGAGGGGGCGGGACCCAGTACTTC.

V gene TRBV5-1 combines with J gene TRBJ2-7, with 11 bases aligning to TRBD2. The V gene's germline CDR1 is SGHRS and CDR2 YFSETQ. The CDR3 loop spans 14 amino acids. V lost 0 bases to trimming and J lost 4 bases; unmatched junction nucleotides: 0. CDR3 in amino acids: CASSLGTSGYEQYF. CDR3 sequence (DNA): TGCGCCAGCAGCTTGGGGACTAGCGGGTACGAGCAGTACTTC.